These T cell receptor beta chains were read from a single sample in a study of shared T cell receptors in the human thymus. Measured with immunoSEQ multiplex PCR; TCRdb has only the in-frame clones, and not every one. Of 600,000 to 900,000 clones listed, approximately 85% are singletons. In addition, the sample was reused for a study of human thymus T cells.

The sample comprised thymocytes. The receptor source for this set is a girl younger than two with a congenital heart defect. The CDR3 runs from the conserved cysteine through the conserved F or W. A D gene is named only where the DNA matches it firmly. Clone size is not always given. Where it is, it says once, few, many or a class for expanded clones.

size	D	V	J	DNA	CDR3
once	-	TRBV20-1	TRBJ2-7	TGCAGTGCTAGACCTTACGAGCAGTACTTC	CSARPYEQYF
-	-	TRBV5-6	TRBJ2-5	TGTGCCAGCAGCCACGAAAAAGGGGGGGGAGAGACCCAGTACTTC	CASSHEKGGGETQYF
-	-	TRBV5-6	TRBJ1-1	TGTGCCAGCAGCCCGCACCGGGCAGGGGCTGAAGCTTTCTTT	CASSPHRAGAEAFF
-	-	TRBV5-6	TRBJ1-3	TGTGCCAGCAGCTATGACAGCTACTCTGGAAACACCATATATTTT	CASSYDSYSGNTIYF
-	-	TRBV5-5	TRBJ1-2	TGTGCCAGCAGGGACGGCAGTCGGGGGAGTGGAGATGGCTACACCTTC	CASRDGSRGSGDGYTF
-	-	TRBV5-1	TRBJ2-5	TGCGCCAGCAGCTTGGCTAGGGAGGAAAAAGAGACCCAGTACTTC	CASSLAREEKETQYF
-	-	TRBV4-3	TRBJ1-1	TGCGCCAGCAGCCAGGGTCCGGGGAACACTGAAGCTTTCTTT	CASSQGPGNTEAFF
few	-	TRBV6-6	TRBJ1-2	TGTGCCAGCAGCCGGACGGGAGACTATGGCTACACCTTC	CASSRTGDYGYTF
-	TRBD2	TRBV7-6	TRBJ2-1	TGTGCCAGCAGCTTAGCTTGCAGCGGGGGGGCGAGAGAGCAGTTCTTC	CASSLACSGGAREQFF
-	-	TRBV11-2	TRBJ2-7	TGTGCCAGCAGCTTAGTAACCGGGACATACGAGCAGTACTTC	CASSLVTGTYEQYF
-	-	TRBV7-6	TRBJ1-2	TGTGCCAGCAGCCCGGGGGGGCATGGCTACACCTTC	CASSPGGHGYTF
-	TRBD1	TRBV5-1	TRBJ1-4	TGCGCCAGCAGTCCACAGGGGAATGGACAGTCAACTAATGAAAAACTGTTTTTT	CASSPQGNGQSTNEKLFF
-	-	TRBV19	TRBJ1-2	TGTGCCAGTAGGACCCTGGAGGAGTGCTACACCTTC	CASRTLEECYTF